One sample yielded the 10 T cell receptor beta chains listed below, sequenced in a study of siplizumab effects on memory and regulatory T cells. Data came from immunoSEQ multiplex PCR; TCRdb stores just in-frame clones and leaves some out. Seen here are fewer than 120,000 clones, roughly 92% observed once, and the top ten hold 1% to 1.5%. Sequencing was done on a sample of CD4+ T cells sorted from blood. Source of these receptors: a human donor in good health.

CDR3 nucleotide sequence: TGTGCCAGCAGTTACCAACTGGGACAGTCCTACGAGCAGTACTTC. This encodes CASSYQLGQSYEQYF. This chain connects TRBV6-5 to TRBJ2-7; 7 bases align to TRBD1. The germline CDR1 and CDR2 sequences are MNHEY and SVGAGI. V lost 2 bases, J lost 1 base, and 5 bases stayed unmatched. The CDR3 loop spans 15 amino acids.

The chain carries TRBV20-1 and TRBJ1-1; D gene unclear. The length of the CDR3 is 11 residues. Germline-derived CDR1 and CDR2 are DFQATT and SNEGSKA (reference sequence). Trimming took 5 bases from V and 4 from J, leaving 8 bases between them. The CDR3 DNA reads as TGCAGTGCTGCTCGGATCACTGAAGCTTTCTTT. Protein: CSAARITEAFF.

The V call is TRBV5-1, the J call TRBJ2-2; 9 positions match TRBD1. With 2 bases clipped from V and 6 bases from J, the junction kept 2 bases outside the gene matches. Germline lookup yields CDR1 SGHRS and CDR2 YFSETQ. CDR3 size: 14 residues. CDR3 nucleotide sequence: TGCGCCAGCAGCTTCCGACAGGGGGCCGGGGAGCTGTTTTTT. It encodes CASSFRQGAGELFF.

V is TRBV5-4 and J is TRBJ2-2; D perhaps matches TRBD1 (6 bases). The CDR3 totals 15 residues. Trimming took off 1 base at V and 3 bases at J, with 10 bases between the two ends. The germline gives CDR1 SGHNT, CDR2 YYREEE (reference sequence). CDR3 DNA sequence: TGTGCCAGCAGCTTGAAACAGGGTGACACCGGGGAGCTGTTTTTT. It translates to CASSLKQGDTGELFF.

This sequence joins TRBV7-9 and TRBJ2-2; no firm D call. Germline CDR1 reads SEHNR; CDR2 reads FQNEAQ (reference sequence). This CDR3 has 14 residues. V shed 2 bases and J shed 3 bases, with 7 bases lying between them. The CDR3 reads CASSLFQDTGELFF. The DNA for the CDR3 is TGTGCCAGCAGCTTATTCCAGGACACCGGGGAGCTGTTTTTT.

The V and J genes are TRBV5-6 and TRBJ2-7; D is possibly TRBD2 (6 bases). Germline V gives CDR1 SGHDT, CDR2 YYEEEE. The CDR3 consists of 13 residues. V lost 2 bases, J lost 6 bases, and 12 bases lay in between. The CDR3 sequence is CASSLTRGGEQYF. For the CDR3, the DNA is TGTGCCAGCAGCTTAACAAGGGGAGGCGAGCAGTACTTC.

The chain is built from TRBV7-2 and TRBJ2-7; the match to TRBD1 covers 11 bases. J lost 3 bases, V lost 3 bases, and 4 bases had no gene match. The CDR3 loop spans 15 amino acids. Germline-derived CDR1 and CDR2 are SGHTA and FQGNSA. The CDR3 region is CASSFTGTGGYEQYF. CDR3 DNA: TGTGCCAGCAGCTTCACCGGGACAGGGGGCTACGAGCAGTACTTC.

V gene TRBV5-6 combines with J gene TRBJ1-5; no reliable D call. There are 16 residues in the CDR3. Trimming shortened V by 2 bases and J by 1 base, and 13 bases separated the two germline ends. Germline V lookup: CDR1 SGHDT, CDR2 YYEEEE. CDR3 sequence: CASSFAGKRSNQPQHF. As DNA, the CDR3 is TGTGCCAGCAGCTTCGCCGGGAAGAGAAGCAATCAGCCCCAGCATTTT.

CDR3 sequence: CASKDQPQHF. In DNA form, the CDR3 reads TGTGCCAGCAAAGATCAGCCCCAGCATTTT. The chain recombines TRBV27 with TRBJ1-5; D gene uncertain. The CDR3 runs to 10 residues. Germline lookup yields CDR1 MNHEY and CDR2 SMNVEV (reference sequence). The germline V and J ends were trimmed by 7 bases and 5 bases, with 3 bases remaining between them.

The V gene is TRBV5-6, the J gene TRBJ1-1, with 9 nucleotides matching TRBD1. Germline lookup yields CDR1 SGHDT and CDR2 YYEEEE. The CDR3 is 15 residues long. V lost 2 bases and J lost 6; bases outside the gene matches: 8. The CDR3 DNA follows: TGTGCCAGCAGCTTTTGGGACAGGGTGCAAGCTGAAGCTTTCTTT. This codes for CASSFWDRVQAEAFF.